This TCR beta chain was sequenced during a study of shared clonotypes between healthy human individuals. Background on the study: Plates per donor: three CD4 naive, three CD4 memory, two CD8 naive, one CD8 memory.

The CDR3 runs to 16 residues. Trimming cost V 8 bases and J 2 bases, with 22 bases left between them. Looked up from germline, CDR1 is SQVTM and CDR2 is ANQGSEA. For each subset, genomic DNA was distributed in equal portions over several immunoSEQ plates. This table comes from immunoSEQ multiplex PCR, and its TCRdb copy is limited to in-frame clones, with some not included. Of some 1 million clones listed, 65% to 75% were seen once; the top ten hold around 1.4%. The TCR was taken from a man between 18 and 29 years old in good health. Sequenced sample: memory CD4+ T cells sorted from blood. Specified subset: CD45RA-negative fraction. The chain couples TRBV29-1 to TRBJ2-1, with D possibly TRBD2 on 6 matching bases. CDR3: CSTLLARGLTYNEQFF. In DNA form, the CDR3 reads TGCAGCACCTTACTAGCTCGGGGATTAACCTACAATGAGCAGTTCTTC.